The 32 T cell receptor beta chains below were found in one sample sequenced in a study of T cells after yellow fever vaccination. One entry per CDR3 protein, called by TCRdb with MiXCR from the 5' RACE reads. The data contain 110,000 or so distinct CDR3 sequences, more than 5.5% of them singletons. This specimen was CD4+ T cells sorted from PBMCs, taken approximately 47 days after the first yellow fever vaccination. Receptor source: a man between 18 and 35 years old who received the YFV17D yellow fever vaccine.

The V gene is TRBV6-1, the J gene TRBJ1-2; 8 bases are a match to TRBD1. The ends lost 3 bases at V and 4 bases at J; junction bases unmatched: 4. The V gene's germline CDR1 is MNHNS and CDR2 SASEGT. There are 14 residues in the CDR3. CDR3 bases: TGTGCCAGCAGTGACGGACAGGGCACCTATGGCTACACCTTC. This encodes CASSDGQGTYGYTF.

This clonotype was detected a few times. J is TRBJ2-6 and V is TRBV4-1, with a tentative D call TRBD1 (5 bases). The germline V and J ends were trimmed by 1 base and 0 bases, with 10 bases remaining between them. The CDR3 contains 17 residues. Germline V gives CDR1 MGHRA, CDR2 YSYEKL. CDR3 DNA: TGCGCCAGCAGCCAAGGAAGGGGTTACTCTGGGGCCAACGTCCTGACTTTC. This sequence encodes CASSQGRGYSGANVLTF.

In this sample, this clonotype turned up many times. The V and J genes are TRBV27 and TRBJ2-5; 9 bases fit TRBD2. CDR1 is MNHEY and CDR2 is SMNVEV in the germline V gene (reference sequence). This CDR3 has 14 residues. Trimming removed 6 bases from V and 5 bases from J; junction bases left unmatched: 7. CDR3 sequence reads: CASRSAGGSETQYF. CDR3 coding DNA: TGTGCCAGCAGATCTGCGGGGGGGAGTGAGACCCAGTACTTC.

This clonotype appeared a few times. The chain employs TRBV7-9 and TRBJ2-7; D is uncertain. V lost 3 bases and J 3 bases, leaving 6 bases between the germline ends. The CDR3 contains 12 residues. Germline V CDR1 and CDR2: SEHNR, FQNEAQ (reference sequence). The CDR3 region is CASSFSSYEQYF. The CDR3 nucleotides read TGTGCCAGCAGCTTTAGTAGCTACGAGCAGTACTTC. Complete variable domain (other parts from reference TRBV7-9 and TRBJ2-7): DTGVSQNPRHKITKRGQNVTFRCDPISEHNRLYWYRQTLGQGPEFLTYFQNEAQLEKSRLLSDRFSAERPKGSFSTLEIQRTEQGDSAMYLCASSFSSYEQYFGPGTRLTVT.

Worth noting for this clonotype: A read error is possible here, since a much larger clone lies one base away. The CDR3 here is CASSLKGAGNTIYF. Written as DNA, the CDR3 is TGTGCCAGCAGCTTGAAGGGAGCTGGAAACACCATATATTTT. The V gene is TRBV7-6, the J gene TRBJ1-3, with D uncertain. Per the germline V gene, CDR1 is SGHVS and CDR2 is FNYEAQ. Between the trimmed V and J ends, which lost 3 bases and 2 bases, there was a span of 8 bases. This CDR3 is built from 14 residues.

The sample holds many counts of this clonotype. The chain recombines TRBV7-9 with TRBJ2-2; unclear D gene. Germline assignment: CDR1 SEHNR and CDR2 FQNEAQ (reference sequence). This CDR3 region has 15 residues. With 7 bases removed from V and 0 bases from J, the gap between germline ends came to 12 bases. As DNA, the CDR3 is TGTGCCAGCACCTCTAGGGCAGCGAACACCGGGGAGCTGTTTTTT. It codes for CASTSRAANTGELFF.

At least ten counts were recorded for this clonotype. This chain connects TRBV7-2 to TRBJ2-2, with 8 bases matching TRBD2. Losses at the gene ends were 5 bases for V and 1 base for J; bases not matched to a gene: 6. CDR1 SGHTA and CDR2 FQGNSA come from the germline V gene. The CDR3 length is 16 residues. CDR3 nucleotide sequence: TGTGCCAGCAGCCTAATTGCGGGGGGGAACACCGGGGAGCTGTTTTTT. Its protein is CASSLIAGGNTGELFF.

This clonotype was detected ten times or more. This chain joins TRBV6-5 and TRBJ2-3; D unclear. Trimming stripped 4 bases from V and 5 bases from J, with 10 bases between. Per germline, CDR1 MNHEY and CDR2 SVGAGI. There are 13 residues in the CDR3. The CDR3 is CASSWNIGDTQYF. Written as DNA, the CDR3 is TGTGCCAGCAGTTGGAATATAGGAGATACGCAGTATTTT.

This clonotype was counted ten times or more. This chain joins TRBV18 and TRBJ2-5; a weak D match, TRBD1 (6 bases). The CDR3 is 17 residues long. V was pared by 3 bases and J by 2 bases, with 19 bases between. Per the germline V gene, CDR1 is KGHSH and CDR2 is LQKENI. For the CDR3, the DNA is TGTGCCAGCTCACCTCGTGGCCCTAGCAGGGGACAAGAGACCCAGTACTTC. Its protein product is CASSPRGPSRGQETQYF.

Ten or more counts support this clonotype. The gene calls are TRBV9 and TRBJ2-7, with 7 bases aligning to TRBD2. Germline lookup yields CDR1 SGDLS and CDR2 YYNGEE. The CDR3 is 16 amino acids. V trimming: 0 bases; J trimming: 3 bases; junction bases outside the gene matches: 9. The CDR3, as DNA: TGTGCCAGCAGCGTAGCTACGGGGCGGGGGAACTACGAGCAGTACTTC. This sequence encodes CASSVATGRGNYEQYF. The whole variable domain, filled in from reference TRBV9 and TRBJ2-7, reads DSGVTQTPKHLITATGQRVTLRCSPRSGDLSVYWYQQSLDQGLQFLIQYYNGEERAKGNILERFSAQQFPDLHSELNLSSLELGDSALYFCASSVATGRGNYEQYFGPGTRLTVT.

This CDR3 reads CAISPPTLADTNTGELFF. CDR3 coding DNA: TGTGCCATCAGTCCCCCAACTCTCGCGGACACTAACACCGGGGAGCTGTTTTTT. V and J are TRBV10-3 and TRBJ2-2, with D tentatively TRBD1 (5 bases). Trimming took off 5 bases at V and 2 bases at J, with 21 bases between the two ends. CDR1 and CDR2 from the germline V gene are ENHRY and SYGVKD. The CDR3 loop spans 18 amino acids.

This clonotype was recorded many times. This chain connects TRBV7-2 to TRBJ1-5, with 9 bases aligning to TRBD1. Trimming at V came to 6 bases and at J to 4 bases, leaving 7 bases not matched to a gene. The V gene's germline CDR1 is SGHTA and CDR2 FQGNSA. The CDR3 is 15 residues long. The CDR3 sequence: CASSPRTGENQPQHF. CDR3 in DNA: TGTGCCAGCAGTCCCAGGACAGGGGAGAATCAGCCCCAGCATTTT.

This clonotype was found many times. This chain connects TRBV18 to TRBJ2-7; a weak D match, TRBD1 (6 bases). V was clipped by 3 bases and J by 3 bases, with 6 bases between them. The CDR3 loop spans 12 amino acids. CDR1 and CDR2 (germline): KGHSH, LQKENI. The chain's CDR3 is CASSPTGYEQYV. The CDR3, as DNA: TGTGCCAGCTCACCGACAGGCTACGAGCAGTACGTC.

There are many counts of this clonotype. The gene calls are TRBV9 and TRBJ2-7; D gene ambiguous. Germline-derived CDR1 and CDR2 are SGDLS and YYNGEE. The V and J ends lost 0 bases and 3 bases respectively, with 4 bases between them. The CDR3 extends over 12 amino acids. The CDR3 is CASSVEGYEQYV. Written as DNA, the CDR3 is TGTGCCAGCAGCGTAGAGGGCTACGAGCAGTACGTC.

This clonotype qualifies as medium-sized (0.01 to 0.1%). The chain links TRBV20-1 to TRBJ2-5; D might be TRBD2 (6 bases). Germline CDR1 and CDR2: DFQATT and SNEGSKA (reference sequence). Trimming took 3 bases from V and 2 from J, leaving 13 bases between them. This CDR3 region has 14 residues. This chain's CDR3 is CSARSGSPQETQYF. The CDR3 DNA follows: TGCAGTGCTAGGTCCGGGAGTCCACAAGAGACCCAGTACTTC.

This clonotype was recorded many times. The CDR3 sequence is CASTGQGYEQYF. The CDR3 DNA is TGCGCCAGCACGGGACAGGGGTACGAGCAGTACTTC. The chain uses TRBV5-1 and TRBJ2-7; the match to TRBD1 covers 10 bases. CDR3 length: 12 residues. The germline V gene has CDR1 SGHRS and CDR2 YFSETQ. V lost 6 bases to trimming and J lost 4 bases; unmatched junction nucleotides: 1.

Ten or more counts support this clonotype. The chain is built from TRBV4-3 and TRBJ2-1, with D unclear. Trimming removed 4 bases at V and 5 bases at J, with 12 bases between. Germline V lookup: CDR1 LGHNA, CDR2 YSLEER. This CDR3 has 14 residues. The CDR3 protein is CASSRAPSNNEQFF. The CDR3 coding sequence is TGCGCCAGCAGCCGAGCCCCCTCGAACAATGAGCAGTTCTTC.

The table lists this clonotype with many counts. This chain's CDR3 is CASSLGGRGGNQPQHF. In DNA form, the CDR3 reads TGCGCCAGCAGCTTGGGGGGCAGGGGCGGCAATCAGCCCCAGCATTTT. The V and J genes are TRBV5-1 and TRBJ1-5, with D possibly matching TRBD1 (6 bases). The CDR3 totals 16 residues. V lost 0 bases and J 2 bases, leaving 12 bases between the germline ends. Germline CDR1 is SGHRS and CDR2 is YFSETQ.

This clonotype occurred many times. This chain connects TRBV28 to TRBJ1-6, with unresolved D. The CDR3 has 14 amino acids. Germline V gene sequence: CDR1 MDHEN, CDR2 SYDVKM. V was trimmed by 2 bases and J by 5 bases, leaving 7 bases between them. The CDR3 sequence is CASSLNVDNSPLHF. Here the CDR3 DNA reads TGTGCCAGCAGTTTAAACGTTGATAATTCACCCCTCCACTTT.

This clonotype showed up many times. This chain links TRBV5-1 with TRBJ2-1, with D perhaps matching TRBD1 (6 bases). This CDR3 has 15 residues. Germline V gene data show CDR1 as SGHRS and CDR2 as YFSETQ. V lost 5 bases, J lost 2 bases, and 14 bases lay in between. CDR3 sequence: CASRRTGSPYNEQFF. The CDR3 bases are TGCGCCAGCAGACGAACAGGGTCCCCCTACAATGAGCAGTTCTTC.

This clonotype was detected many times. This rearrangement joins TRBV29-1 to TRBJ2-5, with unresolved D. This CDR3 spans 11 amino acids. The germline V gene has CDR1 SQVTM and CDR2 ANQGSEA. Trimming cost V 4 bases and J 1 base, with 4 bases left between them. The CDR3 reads CSVGSQETQYF. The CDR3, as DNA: TGCAGCGTTGGCAGCCAAGAGACCCAGTACTTC.

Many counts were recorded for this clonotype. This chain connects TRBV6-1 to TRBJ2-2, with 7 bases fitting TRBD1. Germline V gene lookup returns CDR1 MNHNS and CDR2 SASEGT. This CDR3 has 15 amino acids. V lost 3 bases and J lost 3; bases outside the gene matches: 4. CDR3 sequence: CASSEQQGYTGELFF. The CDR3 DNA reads TGTGCCAGCAGTGAGCAACAGGGGTACACCGGGGAGCTGTTTTTT.

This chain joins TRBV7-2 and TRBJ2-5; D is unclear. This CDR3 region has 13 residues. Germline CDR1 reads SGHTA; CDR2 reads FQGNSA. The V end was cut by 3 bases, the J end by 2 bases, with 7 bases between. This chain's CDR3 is CASSFGQQETQYF. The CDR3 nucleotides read TGTGCCAGCAGCTTTGGCCAGCAAGAGACCCAGTACTTC. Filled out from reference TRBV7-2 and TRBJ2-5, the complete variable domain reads GAGVSQSPSNKVTEKGKDVELRCDPISGHTALYWYRQSLGQGLEFLIYFQGNSAPDKSGLPSDRFSAERTGGSVSTLTIQRTQQEDSAVYLCASSFGQQETQYFGPGTRLLVL.

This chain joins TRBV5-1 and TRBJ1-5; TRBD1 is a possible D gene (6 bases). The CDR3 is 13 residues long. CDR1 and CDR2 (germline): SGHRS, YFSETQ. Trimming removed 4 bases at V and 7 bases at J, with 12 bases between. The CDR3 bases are TGCGCCAGCAGCGGGATGGGGGCCCAGCCCCAGCATTTT. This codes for CASSGMGAQPQHF.

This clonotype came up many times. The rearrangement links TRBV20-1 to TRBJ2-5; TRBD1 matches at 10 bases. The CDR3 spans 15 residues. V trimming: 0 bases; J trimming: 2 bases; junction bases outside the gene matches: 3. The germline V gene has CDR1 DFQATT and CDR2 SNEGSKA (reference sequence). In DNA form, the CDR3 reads TGCAGTGCTAGAGATGGGACAGGGGCACAAGAGACCCAGTACTTC. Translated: CSARDGTGAQETQYF.

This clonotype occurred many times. The CDR3: CASSHRDSNQPQHF. For the CDR3, the DNA is TGTGCCAGCTCACACAGGGATAGCAATCAGCCCCAGCATTTT. The rearrangement links TRBV18 to TRBJ1-5, with D possibly being TRBD1 (6 bases). Germline V lookup: CDR1 KGHSH, CDR2 LQKENI. The CDR3 totals 14 residues. V was cut by 4 bases and J by 0 bases, with 7 bases left in between.

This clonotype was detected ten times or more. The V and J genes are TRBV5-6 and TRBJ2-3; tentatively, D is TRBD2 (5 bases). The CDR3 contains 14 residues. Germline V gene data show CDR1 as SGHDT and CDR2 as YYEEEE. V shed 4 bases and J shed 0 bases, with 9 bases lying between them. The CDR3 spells CASSSPGSTDTQYF. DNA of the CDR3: TGTGCCAGCAGCAGTCCGGGAAGCACAGATACGCAGTATTTT.

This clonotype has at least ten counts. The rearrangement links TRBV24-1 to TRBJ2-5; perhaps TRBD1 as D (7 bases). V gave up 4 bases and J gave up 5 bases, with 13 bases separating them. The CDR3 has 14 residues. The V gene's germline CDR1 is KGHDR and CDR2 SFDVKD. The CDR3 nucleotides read TGTGCCACCAGTGACCAGACAGGGAGGGAGACCCAGTACTTC. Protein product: CATSDQTGRETQYF.

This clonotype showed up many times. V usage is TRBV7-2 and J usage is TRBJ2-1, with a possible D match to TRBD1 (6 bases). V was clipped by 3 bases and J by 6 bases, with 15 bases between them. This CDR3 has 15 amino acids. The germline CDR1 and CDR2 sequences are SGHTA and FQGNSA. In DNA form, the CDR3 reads TGTGCCAGCAGCTTCGGTAGGACAGCCCTCAATGAGCAGTTCTTC. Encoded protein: CASSFGRTALNEQFF. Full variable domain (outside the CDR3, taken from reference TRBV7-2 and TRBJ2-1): GAGVSQSPSNKVTEKGKDVELRCDPISGHTALYWYRQSLGQGLEFLIYFQGNSAPDKSGLPSDRFSAERTGGSVSTLTIQRTQQEDSAVYLCASSFGRTALNEQFFGPGTRLTVL.

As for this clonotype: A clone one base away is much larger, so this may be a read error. The CDR3 spells CASRINTGELVF. The CDR3 coding sequence is TGTGCCAGCAGAATAAACACCGGGGAGCTGGTTTTT. This rearrangement joins TRBV6-1 to TRBJ2-2; perhaps TRBD2 as D (5 bases). Germline CDR1 reads MNHNS; CDR2 reads SASEGT. This CDR3 spans 12 amino acids.

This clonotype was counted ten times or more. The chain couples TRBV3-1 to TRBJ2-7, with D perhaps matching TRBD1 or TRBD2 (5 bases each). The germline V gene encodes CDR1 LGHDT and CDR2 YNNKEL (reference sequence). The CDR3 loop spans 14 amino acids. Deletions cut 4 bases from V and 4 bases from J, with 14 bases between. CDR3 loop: CASSPGRGPYEQYF. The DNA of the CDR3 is TGTGCCAGCAGCCCAGGACGGGGACCGTACGAGCAGTACTTC.

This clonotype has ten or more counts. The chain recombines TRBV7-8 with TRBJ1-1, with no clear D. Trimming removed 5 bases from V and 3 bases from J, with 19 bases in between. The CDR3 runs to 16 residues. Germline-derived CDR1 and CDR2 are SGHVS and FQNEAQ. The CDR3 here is CASSRSLTDRDTEAFF. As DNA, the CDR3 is TGTGCCAGCAGCCGCTCGCTTACTGATAGGGACACTGAAGCTTTCTTT.